These T cell receptor beta chains were read from a single sample in a study of blood T cell repertoires in COVID-19. TCRdb's table, derived via immunoSEQ multiplex PCR, lists solely in-frame clones and lacks some. Among around 50,000 clones listed, 85% to 90% were seen once. Material: peripheral blood. Receptors were obtained from a man between 50 and 59 years old with active COVID-19. Both conserved end residues are part of each CDR3. The order of the fields is clone size, V gene, J gene, D gene, CDR3 DNA, CDR3 protein. A D gene is named only where the DNA matches it firmly. Rows may omit the clone size; those that give it use once, few, many or a size class.

.	TRBV5-1	TRBJ2-2	TRBD1	TGCGCCAGCAGCTCTTTGGGACAGGGGGCCGCCGGGGAGCTGTTTTTT	CASSSLGQGAAGELFF
.	TRBV10-2	TRBJ2-5	.	TGCGCCAGCAGTGGATCGGGGGAGACCCAGTACTTC	CASSGSGETQYF
.	TRBV6-2/TRBV6-3	TRBJ1-4	.	TGTGCCAGCAGTTACGCGGGGAGTGGTAATGAAAAACTGTTTTTT	CASSYAGSGNEKLFF
.	TRBV7-9	TRBJ2-2	TRBD2	TGTGCCAGCAGCCCCCCCCCGGTCGTTAGCGGGAGCACCGGGGAGCTGTTTTTT	CASSPPPVVSGSTGELFF
.	TRBV25-1	TRBJ2-3	TRBD2	TGTGCCAGCAGTCCAACTAGCGGGGGGGTTCGGACGCAGTATTTT	CASSPTSGGVRTQYF
.	TRBV24-1	TRBJ2-1	TRBD2	TGTGCCACCAGTGATTTGGGGCGGGAGGGGGACAATGAGCAGTTCTTC	CATSDLGREGDNEQFF
.	TRBV7-9	TRBJ2-1	TRBD2	TGTGCCAGCAGCCCCACCGTAGGTTCGCGGGGGGGCAGATCCAATGAGCAGTTCTTC	CASSPTVGSRGGRSNEQFF
once	TRBV9	TRBJ2-2	.	TGTGCCAGCAGCGTAGGGTCCGTAGCGGGGGAGCTGTTTTTT	CASSVGSVAGELFF
.	TRBV5-8	TRBJ2-4	TRBD2	TGTGCCAGCAGCCAGGGACTAGCGGGCGGGCTTCAGTACTTC	CASSQGLAGGLQYF
.	TRBV9	TRBJ1-4	TRBD1	TGTGCCAGCAGCGCGGGACAGGGGATGGAAAAACTGTTTTTT	CASSAGQGMEKLFF
.	TRBV18	TRBJ1-5	.	TGTGCCAGCTCACCACCGATTGCGGGGCCGTATCAGCCCCAGCATTTT	CASSPPIAGPYQPQHF
.	TRBV25-1	TRBJ1-4	.	TGTGCCAGCAGAGGGCAGGGAGGTGAAAAACTGTTTTTT	CASRGQGGEKLFF
.	TRBV19	TRBJ2-7	.	TGTGCCAGTGCGGACAGCGGCGGGTACGAGCAGTACTTC	CASADSGGYEQYF
.	TRBV18	TRBJ2-3	.	TGTGCCAGCTCACCGGCTGGGGCTAGGCTCACAGATACGCAGTATTTT	CASSPAGARLTDTQYF
.	TRBV4-2	TRBJ1-1	.	TGTGCCAGCAGCCAAGATTTCATGAACACTGAAGCTTTCTTT	CASSQDFMNTEAFF
.	TRBV5-1	TRBJ2-3	TRBD1	TGCGCCAGCAGCTTGGGGGACAGGGACACAGATACGCAGTATTTT	CASSLGDRDTDTQYF
.	TRBV28	TRBJ1-4	.	TGTGCCAGCAGTCCGCCTGGATCCCAAGGAGGACTGTTTTTT	CASSPPGSQGGLFF
.	TRBV6-6	TRBJ1-3	.	TGTGCCACCTTAGCCGCTGCCAGAGGAAACACCATATATTTT	CATLAAARGNTIYF
.	TRBV7-2	TRBJ2-1	.	TGTGCCAGCAGCTTAGAGGCAGGGTTGTACAATGAGCAGTTCTTC	CASSLEAGLYNEQFF
.	TRBV6-1	TRBJ2-5	TRBD1	TGTGCCAGCAGTGCCATGACAGGGGCGGGATCGGAGACCCAGTACTTC	CASSAMTGAGSETQYF
once	TRBV2	TRBJ2-7	TRBD2	TGTGCCAGCAGTGAAGGGGGTAGCGGGACCTACGAGCAGTACTTC	CASSEGGSGTYEQYF
.	TRBV11-2	TRBJ1-1	.	TGTGCCAGCAGCTCCGGACACTATGCTAAGGGGACTGAAGCTTTCTTT	CASSSGHYAKGTEAFF
.	TRBV7-9	TRBJ1-2	TRBD1	TGTGCCAGCAGCAAACCGGGGGACAGGGCGCGTGGAGGCTACACCTTC	CASSKPGDRARGGYTF
.	TRBV6-2/TRBV6-3	TRBJ2-3	TRBD2	TGTGCCAGCAGTCCCGGGACTACTGGAGATACGCAGTATTTT	CASSPGTTGDTQYF
.	TRBV2	TRBJ1-2	.	TGTGCCAGCACTACGGTGGCAGGGTCGGGCTACACCTTC	CASTTVAGSGYTF
.	TRBV14	TRBJ2-7	.	TGTGCCAGCAGCCGCACAGGGACCTACGAGCAGTACTTC	CASSRTGTYEQYF
.	TRBV7-9	TRBJ1-3	.	TGTGCCAGCAGCCTCCGGGACTTCCTCTCTGGAAACACCATATATTTT	CASSLRDFLSGNTIYF
few	TRBV29-1	TRBJ2-7	TRBD2	TGCAGCTTCACTAGCGGATCGGGGGAGCAGTACTTC	CSFTSGSGEQYF
once	TRBV2	TRBJ1-1	TRBD1	TGTGCCAGCGACCCACAGGGGTTGAACACTGAAGCTTTCTTT	CASDPQGLNTEAFF
once	TRBV19	TRBJ2-5	.	TGTGCCAGTAGGGCTCTGGAAGGGGGGGGTGGTCAAGAGACCCAGTACTTC	CASRALEGGGGQETQYF
once	TRBV25-1	TRBJ2-1	.	TGTGCCAGCACCCCGGGGAACAATTACAATGAGCAGTTCTTC	CASTPGNNYNEQFF
.	TRBV2	TRBJ2-5	TRBD2	TGTGCCAGCAGTGTGACTAGCAGGACCCAGTACTTC	CASSVTSRTQYF
.	TRBV10-3	TRBJ2-3	.	TGTGCCATCAGTGGCGTCGTCACAGATACGCAGTATTTT	CAISGVVTDTQYF
.	TRBV5-1	TRBJ2-7	TRBD2	TGCGCCAGCAGCTCAACCGGGACTAGCTCCTACGAGCAGTACTTC	CASSSTGTSSYEQYF
.	TRBV11-3	TRBJ1-2	TRBD1	TGTGCCAGGTGGGACAGTCGATTCTATGGCTACACCTTC	CARWDSRFYGYTF
few	TRBV5-4	TRBJ2-2	TRBD2	TGTGCCAGCAGCTTGGGTGGACTAGCCAACACCGGGGAGCTGTTTTTT	CASSLGGLANTGELFF
.	TRBV19	TRBJ2-7	.	TGTGCCAGTAGTCCACACGAAGCGCCCTACGAGCAGTACTTC	CASSPHEAPYEQYF
.	TRBV10-1	TRBJ2-5	TRBD2	TGCGCCAGCAGCTCGACTAGCGGGGGGGAGACCCAGTACTTC	CASSSTSGGETQYF
.	TRBV7-9	TRBJ1-2	TRBD1	TGTGCCAGCAGCTTAGTAAAAGGGGGCATGGATGGCTACACCTTC	CASSLVKGGMDGYTF
.	TRBV18	TRBJ2-3	.	TGTGCCAGCTCAACGATAGCGGATACGCAGTATTTT	CASSTIADTQYF